This paragraph reports one T cell receptor (beta chain). Its antigen is unknown. This same CDR3 is encoded by further DNA sequences in the sample. Time point described: 2014-2015 season, 7 days after vaccination. The CDR3 runs 13 residues. The germline V gene encodes CDR1 SNHLY and CDR2 FYNNEI. The trim removed 6 bases at V and 3 bases at J, leaving 4 bases unmatched. The source of the sample is a study of follicular helper T cells after annual influenza vaccination. General study findings and limits: Day 7 ICOS+CD38+ clones were most often found later in ICOS-CD38- cTfh cells. ICOS+CD38+ cTfh clonality change tracked circulating plasmablast frequency change.

Some clones are missing from TCRdb's copy, which holds only in-frame ones; the method was immunoSEQ multiplex PCR. Of some 9,800 clones listed, roughly 80% are singletons. The source of this sequence is an adult who received the influenza vaccine. The material sequenced was CXCR5- memory CD4+ T cells sorted from blood, taken 7 days after influenza vaccination. The gene calls are TRBV2 and TRBJ2-5; TRBD2 agrees at 7 bases. CDR3 protein: CASSGGTKETQYF. The CDR3, as DNA: TGTGCCAGCAGCGGGGGGACCAAAGAGACCCAGTACTTC.